This TCR beta chain stems from a study of blood T cell repertoires in COVID-19. The CDR3 sequence is 17 residues long. Trimming at V came to 4 bases and at J to 13 bases, leaving 20 bases not matched to a gene. Patients at the Seattle site were enrolled during active infection and followed longitudinally. Clones were sequenced by immunoSEQ multiplex PCR, and TCRdb holds only the in-frame ones, with some missing. The table includes about 170,000 clones, over 75% detected once. The TCR comes from a man older than 75 with COVID-19, enrolled during active disease. Sequenced material: peripheral blood. The genes are TRBV5-3 and TRBJ1-6; 7 bases agree with TRBD1. TRBV5-3 is an ORF, with its function uncertain. CDR3 sequence (DNA): TGTGCCAGAAGCCAGGACAGGTTCGACCCACTACAGTATCCCCTCCACTTT. It codes for CARSQDRFDPLQYPLHF.